A single T cell receptor beta chain is shown here with its context. This sample is part of a study of T cell changes during pregnancy in multiple sclerosis. The CDR3 totals 15 residues. The V gene's germline CDR1 is LNHDA and CDR2 SQIVND (reference sequence). Trimming cost V 5 bases and J 5 bases; bases outside gene matches: 7. TCRdb's table, derived via immunoSEQ multiplex PCR, lists solely in-frame clones and lacks some. This repertoire shows more than 65,000 clones, under 95% found once; its top ten account for about 0.45%. The chain carries TRBV19 and TRBJ2-3, with TRBD2 matching over 10 bases. The specimen comprised CD4+ T cells from peripheral blood mononuclear cells, sampled before pregnancy. This receptor was identified in a female donor with multiple sclerosis, enrolled in a pregnancy study. CDR3 region: CASSSVAGGLDTQYF. The CDR3 bases are TGTGCCAGTAGTTCGGTAGCGGGGGGTTTAGATACGCAGTATTTT.